These T cell receptor beta chains were read from a single sample in a study of metastatic and nonmetastatic thyroid tumors. TCRdb reassembled clones from the PCR reads with MiXCR. The sample lists roughly 8,400 clones; approximately 30% were seen once. The sample comprised tumor tissue. These receptors were collected from a female donor with papillary thyroid cancer or a benign thyroid nodule (not recorded which). Some clones in this sample may be carry-over from other donors' samples. Both conserved end residues are part of each CDR3. D genes are given only for firm matches. Clone sizes are given selectively: once, few, many, or a class where the clone is expanded.

v_call	d_call	j_call	clone_size	cdr3_nt	cdr3_aa
TRBV2	TRBD2	TRBJ2-2	many	TGTGCCAGCGGGATGGGGCTAGCGGCGAACACCGGGGAGCTGTTTTTT	CASGMGLAANTGELFF
TRBV4-3	TRBD2	TRBJ2-2	large	TGCGCCAGCAGCCAATCCTTGACTAGCCCGAACACCGGGGAGCTGTTTTTT	CASSQSLTSPNTGELFF
TRBV20-1	-	TRBJ2-7	-	TGCAGTGCGCGGACAGCAGGAGCCGACGAGCAGTACTTC	CSARTAGADEQYF
TRBV27	TRBD1	TRBJ1-1	-	TGTGCCAGCACCCTGGACAGGGACACCACTGAAGCTTTCTTT	CASTLDRDTTEAFF
TRBV6-1	-	TRBJ2-1	-	TGTGCCCGCAGCCCGAGGTGGGGGTGGAATGAGCAGTTCTTC	CARSPRWGWNEQFF
TRBV11-2	TRBD1	TRBJ2-1	-	TGTGCCAGCAGCGCAGGGACAGTACTGGAGCAGTTCTTC	CASSAGTVLEQFF
TRBV7-9	-	TRBJ2-1	many	TGTGCCAGCAGCTTAAATCGAGCGGGACATTCCTACAATGAGCAGTTCTTC	CASSLNRAGHSYNEQFF
TRBV6-1	-	TRBJ2-3	few	TGTGCCAGCAGTGGATGGGGCGGAGCTAGCACAGATACGCAGTATTTT	CASSGWGGASTDTQYF
TRBV20-1	-	TRBJ2-3	-	TGCAGTGGTAGAGATATGGACAGAGTTACAGATACGCAGTATTTT	CSGRDMDRVTDTQYF
TRBV19	TRBD1	TRBJ2-7	once	TGTGCCAGTAGTATCCAGACAGGGTCCTACGAGCAGTACTTC	CASSIQTGSYEQYF
TRBV27	TRBD1	TRBJ1-1	medium-sized	TGTGCCAGCAGTCCCCGACAGGGGGGCACTGAAGCTTTCTTT	CASSPRQGGTEAFF
TRBV6-1	TRBD1	TRBJ2-5	medium-sized	TGTGCCAGCAGCAAAACCGGGACAGGGAAGGGGGAGACCCAGTACTTC	CASSKTGTGKGETQYF
TRBV6-1	-	TRBJ2-5	medium-sized	TGTGCCAGCAGCCACGGACCCCGCGGGACACTTCAAGAGACCCAGTACTTC	CASSHGPRGTLQETQYF
TRBV6-1	TRBD1	TRBJ1-5	few	TGTGCCAGCAGCTCCCCGGACAGGGAAAGAAATCAGCCCCAGCATTTT	CASSSPDRERNQPQHF
TRBV10-3	-	TRBJ2-7	-	TGTGCCATCAGTGACATTGCGGCTAGTGTAGGGAACGAGCAGTACTTC	CAISDIAASVGNEQYF